These 6 T cell receptor beta chains came from one sample sequenced in a study of cytomegalovirus exposure and HLA in healthy donors. 13 Jbeta primers and 60 Vbeta primers were used for the PCR. Method: immunoSEQ multiplex PCR; TCRdb's copy keeps in-frame clones and lacks some. The table shows approximately 59,000 clones, with approximately 70% occurring only once. Sequenced sample: PBMCs. These receptors came from a man aged 35 to 55 in good health and CMV-seropositive.

The gene calls are TRBV7-9 and TRBJ1-3, with 7 bases identical to TRBD1. Germline V CDR1 and CDR2: SEHNR, FQNEAQ (reference sequence). V was pared by 5 bases and J by 4 bases, with 5 bases of the junction left unmatched. CDR3 size: 14 residues. CDR3 residues: CASSTGQPGNTIYF. The CDR3 DNA sequence: TGTGCCAGCAGCACGGGACAGCCGGGAAACACCATATATTTT.

The chain employs TRBV2 and TRBJ2-7; tentative D call: TRBD1 (6 bases). CDR3 length: 12 amino acids. In germline, CDR1 is SNHLY, CDR2 FYNNEI. With 6 bases removed from V and 5 bases from J, the gap between germline ends came to 11 bases. CDR3 protein: CASRTGGHEQYF. CDR3 nucleotide sequence: TGTGCCAGCAGGACAGGCGGCCACGAGCAGTACTTC.

The chain is built from TRBV6-1 and TRBJ2-5, with D tentatively TRBD1 (7 bases). V lost 4 bases to trimming and J lost 7 bases, with 16 bases between them. Germline CDR1 is MNHNS and CDR2 is SASEGT. This CDR3 contains 14 residues. The CDR3 region is CASSVDRDWGTQYF. The DNA for the CDR3 is TGTGCCAGCAGTGTAGACAGGGACTGGGGGACCCAGTACTTC.

This rearrangement joins TRBV7-9 to TRBJ2-5; TRBD1 might be the D (6 bases). Germline lookup yields CDR1 SEHNR and CDR2 FQNEAQ (reference sequence). V gave up 1 base and J gave up 4 bases, with 10 bases separating them. The CDR3 consists of 14 residues. The CDR3 spells CASSLGAGAETQYF. The CDR3 DNA follows: TGTGCCAGCAGCTTAGGAGCAGGGGCAGAGACCCAGTACTTC.

CDR3 in amino acids: CASSQEPGRAWEDTQYF. CDR3 DNA: TGTGCCAGCAGCCAAGAACCCGGGAGGGCCTGGGAAGATACGCAGTATTTT. This chain links TRBV4-2 with TRBJ2-3; 8 bases are a match to TRBD2. The CDR3 consists of 17 residues. CDR1 is LGHNA and CDR2 is YNFKEQ in the germline V gene. The trim removed 0 bases at V and 5 bases at J, leaving 10 bases unmatched.

The rearrangement links TRBV5-6 to TRBJ2-3, with 7 bases lining up with TRBD1. Germline V gene data show CDR1 as SGHDT and CDR2 as YYEEEE. J gave up 5 bases and V 4 bases, and 13 bases lay outside the gene matches. The CDR3 spans 16 residues. CDR3 coding DNA: TGTGCCAGCAGCGGAATGACAGGGACGGTAAAAGATACGCAGTATTTT. The encoded protein is CASSGMTGTVKDTQYF.